The 25 T cell receptor beta chains in this list originate from one sample, sequenced in a study of early T cells in non-severe SARS-CoV-2 infection (dated by TCRdb to the early 2020s). The library came from 5' RACE. Sequencing was carried out with a NextSeq 500. TCRdb applied fastp at Q25 and MiXCR to the public reads, then kept only in-frame beta chains. Records with the same CDR3 protein are collapsed into one entry carrying the most frequent genes and DNA. The sample profile shows tens of thousands of distinct CDR3 sequences; over 6% of them were found once. 4.7% of the sample lies in the top ten. Sequenced sample: whole blood. Every receptor here comes from an adult who was a healthcare worker with PCR-confirmed SARS-CoV-2 infection or an uninfected control (not recorded which).

This clonotype was counted at least ten times. The genes are TRBV20-1 and TRBJ2-3; D is perhaps TRBD2 (6 bases). There are 15 residues in the CDR3. V lost 0 bases and J lost 1, with 11 bases in between. Germline assignment: CDR1 DFQATT and CDR2 SNEGSKA (reference sequence). CDR3 in amino acids: CSARDHGEGTDTQYF. The CDR3 region has the DNA TGCAGTGCTAGAGATCACGGGGAGGGCACAGATACGCAGTATTTT.

This clonotype was counted only a few times. The V and J genes are TRBV20-1 and TRBJ1-2; D perhaps matches TRBD1 (6 bases). The CDR3 contains 14 residues. CDR1 DFQATT and CDR2 SNEGSKA come from the germline V gene (reference sequence). V was pared by 3 bases and J by 1 base, with 12 bases between. The CDR3 DNA sequence: TGCAGTGCTAGGACCCAGGGGAATAACTATGGCTACACCTTC. Translating it yields CSARTQGNNYGYTF.

The rearrangement uses TRBV10-3 and TRBJ2-5; tentatively, D is TRBD2 (5 bases). V dropped 10 bases and J dropped 2 bases, with 14 bases sitting between them. Germline-derived CDR1 and CDR2 are ENHRY and SYGVKD. CDR3 length equals 13 residues. The CDR3 DNA sequence: TGTGCCACCGGGGAACCTGGACAAGAGACCCAGTACTTC. This translates into CATGEPGQETQYF.

V gene TRBV11-3 combines with J gene TRBJ2-3; a possible D gene is TRBD1 (6 bases). The CDR3 runs 12 residues. V dropped 8 bases and J dropped 2 bases, with 8 bases sitting between them. In germline, CDR1 is SGHNT, CDR2 YENEEA. The CDR3 DNA reads TGTGCCAGCGGGACACACACAGATACGCAGTATTTT. This sequence encodes CASGTHTDTQYF.

This rearrangement joins TRBV12-5 to TRBJ1-6; perhaps TRBD1 as D (6 bases). This CDR3 contains 17 residues. The germline CDR1 and CDR2 sequences are LGHNT and FRNRAP. Trimming pared 3 bases from V and 4 bases from J, leaving 16 bases between. CDR3 in amino acids: CASGFTTGQFYNSPLHF. In nucleotides, the CDR3 is TGTGCTAGTGGTTTCACCACCGGACAGTTTTATAATTCACCCCTCCACTTT.

This chain links TRBV11-2 with TRBJ1-2; no firm D call. Germline loops: CDR1 SGHAT, CDR2 FQNNGV. CDR3 length equals 13 residues. Between the trimmed V and J ends, which lost 5 bases and 2 bases, there was a span of 9 bases. The DNA of the CDR3 is TGTGCCAGCAGCCCGGCTTTAAACTATGGCTACACCTTC. Its protein product is CASSPALNYGYTF.

This clonotype was recorded many times. The chain links TRBV5-1 to TRBJ2-7; tentatively, D is TRBD2 (6 bases). Per germline, CDR1 SGHRS and CDR2 YFSETQ. The CDR3 covers 14 residues. V lost 0 bases and J 7 bases, leaving 14 bases between the germline ends. CDR3 in DNA: TGCGCCAGCAGCTTGGCCGGCGGGGTACTTGAGCAGTACTTC. It is translated as CASSLAGGVLEQYF.

The chain uses TRBV29-1 and TRBJ1-2; D is unresolved. Germline V gene data show CDR1 as SQVTM and CDR2 as ANQGSEA. This CDR3 has 15 residues. V lost 7 bases and J lost 2, with 20 bases in between. For the CDR3, the DNA is TGCAGCGCCGCGCGCCCCTCCGGGGTCAACTATGGCTACACCTTC. Its translation is CSAARPSGVNYGYTF.

Only a few counts were recorded for this clonotype. The rearrangement joins TRBV7-2 to TRBJ2-1, with 8 bases matching TRBD2. V dropped 1 base and J dropped 7; count of bases not matched to a gene: 9. Germline CDR1 SGHTA, CDR2 FQGNSA. CDR3 length: 16 amino acids. The CDR3 is CASSLVRAGGTNEQFF. The CDR3 nucleotides are TGTGCCAGCAGCTTAGTTCGGGCGGGGGGCACAAATGAGCAGTTCTTC.

In this sample, this clonotype turned up a few times. The rearrangement uses TRBV12-3 or TRBV12-4 and TRBJ2-7, with D perhaps assigned TRBD1 or TRBD2 (5 bases each). This CDR3 comprises 15 residues. The V gene lost 5 bases and the J gene lost 3 bases, with 17 bases spanning the gap. The CDR3 DNA reads TGTGCCAGCAGTCCCCGACCCGGGACCCTCTACGAGCAGTACTTC. It encodes CASSPRPGTLYEQYF.

The rearrangement joins TRBV7-8 to TRBJ1-1; D call uncertain. This CDR3 spans 15 amino acids. Trimming pared 6 bases from V and 2 bases from J, leaving 16 bases between. CDR1 is SGHVS and CDR2 is FQNEAQ in the germline V gene. CDR3 region: CASRTVDLGNTEAFF. The DNA of the CDR3 is TGTGCCAGCAGGACGGTGGATTTGGGTAACACTGAAGCTTTCTTT.

This chain joins TRBV14 and TRBJ2-7; no definite D call. This CDR3 spans 13 amino acids. CDR1 is SGHDN, CDR2 FVKESK, per germline. V lost 1 base and J 3 bases, leaving 7 bases between the germline ends. In DNA form, the CDR3 reads TGTGCCAGCAGCCAAGTGGTCAGCTACGAGCAGTACTTC. Protein: CASSQVVSYEQYF.

This clonotype was seen a handful of times. The chain joins TRBV10-3 to TRBJ2-2; 9 nucleotides align to TRBD2. The CDR3 length is 17 residues. V dropped 8 bases and J dropped 0; count of bases not matched to a gene: 10. The germline V gene encodes CDR1 ENHRY and CDR2 SYGVKD. The CDR3 bases are TGTGCCATCCCCGGGGCGGGGGGGACCTCGAACACCGGGGAGCTGTTTTTT. It yields the protein CAIPGAGGTSNTGELFF.

This clonotype was counted a few times. The rearrangement joins TRBV9 to TRBJ1-1, with D possibly being TRBD1 (6 bases). Between the trimmed V and J ends, which lost 1 base and 7 bases, there was a span of 14 bases. Germline loops: CDR1 SGDLS, CDR2 YYNGEE. The CDR3 loop spans 14 amino acids. In DNA form, the CDR3 reads TGTGCCAGCAGCGTAAGAGGGGGTGGTAGTGAAGCTTTCTTT. This gives the protein CASSVRGGGSEAFF.

A few counts support this clonotype. The chain couples TRBV29-1 to TRBJ2-7; D is perhaps TRBD1 (7 bases). The CDR3 is made up of 15 amino acids. With 0 bases removed from V and 3 bases from J, the gap between germline ends came to 15 bases. Per the germline V gene, CDR1 is SQVTM and CDR2 is ANQGSEA. The CDR3 region is CSVEDPGRGDYEQYF. In DNA, the CDR3 is TGCAGCGTTGAAGATCCCGGCAGGGGGGACTACGAGCAGTACTTC.

This sequence joins TRBV10-3 and TRBJ1-6, with D unclear. The V gene's germline CDR1 is ENHRY and CDR2 SYGVKD. This CDR3 has 16 residues. Trimming shortened V by 6 bases and J by 0 bases, and 12 bases separated the two germline ends. CDR3 coding DNA: TGTGCCATCAGAAAGGGAGACAACTCCTATAATTCACCCCTCCACTTT. Encoded protein: CAIRKGDNSYNSPLHF.

This chain joins TRBV5-6 and TRBJ1-1; D call uncertain. Trimming stripped 1 base from V and 11 bases from J, with 15 bases between. Germline V gene sequence: CDR1 SGHDT, CDR2 YYEEEE. This CDR3 spans 13 amino acids. The CDR3 DNA is TGTGCCAGCAGCTTGCCCACAAGGAAGAGGGCTTTCTTT. Translation: CASSLPTRKRAFF. Combining the CDR3 with reference TRBV5-6 and TRBJ1-1 gives the whole variable domain DAGVTQSPTHLIKTRGQQVTLRCSPKSGHDTVSWYQQALGQGPQFIFQYYEEEERQRGNFPDRFSGHQFPNYSSELNVNALLLGDSALYLCASSLPTRKRAFFGQGTRLTVV.

This clonotype was counted at least ten times. The chain links TRBV6-5 to TRBJ2-7; unclear D gene. Germline CDR1 and CDR2: MNHEY and SVGAGI. This CDR3 comprises 14 residues. Trimming took 0 bases from V and 2 from J, leaving 8 bases between them. Written as DNA, the CDR3 is TGTGCCAGCAGTTACTCTGGGGTACCCTACGAGCAGTACTTC. Protein: CASSYSGVPYEQYF.

In its sample, this clonotype was seen many times. This sequence joins TRBV7-9 and TRBJ2-2; the D is unclear. In germline, CDR1 is SEHNR, CDR2 FQNEAQ (reference sequence). This CDR3 is 12 amino acids long. V was trimmed by 1 base and J by 7 bases, leaving 4 bases between them. DNA for the CDR3: TGTGCCAGCAGCTTAGAGCTCGGGGAGCTGTTTTTT. Translated, it gives CASSLELGELFF.

This clonotype appeared a few times. The genes are TRBV5-1 and TRBJ1-2; TRBD1 matches at 10 bases. Germline V CDR1 and CDR2: SGHRS, YFSETQ. This CDR3 is 15 amino acids long. With V trimmed by 0 bases and J by 8 bases, 7 bases remained unmatched. Here the CDR3 reads CASSLDTGTGAGYTF. CDR3 in DNA: TGCGCCAGCAGCTTGGATACCGGGACAGGGGCCGGCTACACCTTC. The entire variable domain, with the rest obtained from reference TRBV5-1 and TRBJ1-2, is as follows: KAGVTQTPRYLIKTRGQQVTLSCSPISGHRSVSWYQQTPGQGLQFLFEYFSETQRNKGNFPGRFSGRQFSNSRSEMNVSTLELGDSALYLCASSLDTGTGAGYTFGSGTRLTVV.

CDR3 loop: CASSVASVGTPGRYTQYF. The CDR3 DNA follows: TGTGCCAGCAGCGTAGCTTCTGTAGGGACACCCGGCAGGTATACGCAGTATTTT. The chain links TRBV9 to TRBJ2-3; D is perhaps TRBD1 (6 bases). V was pared by 0 bases and J by 7 bases, with 24 bases between. The length of the CDR3 is 18 residues. The germline gives CDR1 SGDLS, CDR2 YYNGEE.

V and J are TRBV11-2 and TRBJ2-2; 7 bases are a match to TRBD1. In germline, CDR1 is SGHAT, CDR2 FQNNGV. The length of the CDR3 is 15 residues. V lost 1 base to trimming and J lost 3 bases; unmatched junction nucleotides: 2. The CDR3: CASSLGDRDTGELFF. CDR3 DNA sequence: TGTGCCAGCAGCTTAGGAGACAGGGACACCGGGGAGCTGTTTTTT.

By sample fraction, this clonotype is medium-sized. The chain recombines TRBV7-3 with TRBJ1-1; D gene unclear. The germline CDR1 and CDR2 sequences are SGHTA and FQGTGA. The CDR3 has 15 residues. The V gene lost 0 bases and the J gene lost 2 bases, with 10 bases spanning the gap. Here the CDR3 reads CASSLTSNGNTEAFF. CDR3 nucleotides: TGTGCCAGCAGCTTAACGTCGAACGGTAACACTGAAGCTTTCTTT.

This clonotype occurred a few times. This rearrangement joins TRBV5-1 to TRBJ2-5; D gene ambiguous. The V end was cut by 4 bases, the J end by 7 bases, with 26 bases between. CDR1 is SGHRS, CDR2 YFSETQ, per germline. CDR3 length: 17 amino acids. The CDR3 protein is CASSPDSARQHMATQYF. CDR3 nucleotide sequence: TGCGCCAGCAGCCCCGATTCCGCCCGACAACATATGGCGACCCAGTACTTC.

This rearrangement joins TRBV11-2 to TRBJ2-1; D not resolved. Deletions cut 1 base from V and 9 bases from J, with 4 bases between. In germline, CDR1 is SGHAT, CDR2 FQNNGV. CDR3 length: 11 amino acids. CDR3: CASSLGVEQFF. CDR3 in DNA: TGTGCCAGCAGCTTAGGAGTTGAGCAGTTCTTC.